This T cell receptor (beta chain) was identified in a study of cytomegalovirus exposure and HLA in healthy donors. After removal of 8 bases from V and 6 bases from J, the junction contained 7 bases not matched to a gene. Per germline, CDR1 MNHEY and CDR2 SMNVEV (reference sequence). The CDR3 length is 12 residues. With 60 Vbeta and 13 Jbeta primers, the PCR was carried out. Libraries were prepared by immunoSEQ multiplex PCR; TCRdb keeps only in-frame clonotypes and omits some of them. This repertoire shows over 250,000 clones, under 80% found once; its top ten account for over 2%. The sequenced sample was PBMCs. The gene calls are TRBV27 and TRBJ2-7; 7 nucleotides agree with TRBD1. This TCR came from a female donor in good health and CMV-seronegative. CDR3 in DNA: TGTGCCAGCGGGTACACAGGGGCCGAGCAGTACTTC. This encodes CASGYTGAEQYF.